The TCR beta chain under discussion was sequenced for a study of vaccination and CD4 T cells after COVID-19. Sequencing of DNA taken from cultured CD4+ T cells relied on the Oncomine TCR Beta short-read assay. Investigators isolated genomic DNA from cultured CD4+ T cells. TCRdb analysed the PCR reads with MiXCR anew, one entry per CDR3 protein. The table lists around 8,000 distinct CDR3 sequences, around 32% of them singletons. The CDR3 has 15 residues. The J segment lost 7 bases and the V segment lost 0 bases, leaving 7 bases of the junction unmatched. Germline CDR1 reads DFQATT; CDR2 reads SNEGSKA (reference sequence). This clonotype qualifies as medium-sized. What it recognizes is unknown. Treatment specified: approximately 11-day PBMC culture with coronavirus spike peptide pools or control peptides (ViraFEST assay). CD4+ T cells that came from the unexposed donor were collected before the COVID-19 pandemic (2011-2018).

The TCR was taken from a human donor in good health. Material for sequencing was CD4+ T cells from blood, cultured in vitro. V is TRBV20-1 and J is TRBJ1-2; 11 nucleotides match TRBD1. As DNA, the CDR3 is TGCAGTGCTAGAGATCCAGGACAGGGGGCACGTGGCTACACCTTC. Translated: CSARDPGQGARGYTF.